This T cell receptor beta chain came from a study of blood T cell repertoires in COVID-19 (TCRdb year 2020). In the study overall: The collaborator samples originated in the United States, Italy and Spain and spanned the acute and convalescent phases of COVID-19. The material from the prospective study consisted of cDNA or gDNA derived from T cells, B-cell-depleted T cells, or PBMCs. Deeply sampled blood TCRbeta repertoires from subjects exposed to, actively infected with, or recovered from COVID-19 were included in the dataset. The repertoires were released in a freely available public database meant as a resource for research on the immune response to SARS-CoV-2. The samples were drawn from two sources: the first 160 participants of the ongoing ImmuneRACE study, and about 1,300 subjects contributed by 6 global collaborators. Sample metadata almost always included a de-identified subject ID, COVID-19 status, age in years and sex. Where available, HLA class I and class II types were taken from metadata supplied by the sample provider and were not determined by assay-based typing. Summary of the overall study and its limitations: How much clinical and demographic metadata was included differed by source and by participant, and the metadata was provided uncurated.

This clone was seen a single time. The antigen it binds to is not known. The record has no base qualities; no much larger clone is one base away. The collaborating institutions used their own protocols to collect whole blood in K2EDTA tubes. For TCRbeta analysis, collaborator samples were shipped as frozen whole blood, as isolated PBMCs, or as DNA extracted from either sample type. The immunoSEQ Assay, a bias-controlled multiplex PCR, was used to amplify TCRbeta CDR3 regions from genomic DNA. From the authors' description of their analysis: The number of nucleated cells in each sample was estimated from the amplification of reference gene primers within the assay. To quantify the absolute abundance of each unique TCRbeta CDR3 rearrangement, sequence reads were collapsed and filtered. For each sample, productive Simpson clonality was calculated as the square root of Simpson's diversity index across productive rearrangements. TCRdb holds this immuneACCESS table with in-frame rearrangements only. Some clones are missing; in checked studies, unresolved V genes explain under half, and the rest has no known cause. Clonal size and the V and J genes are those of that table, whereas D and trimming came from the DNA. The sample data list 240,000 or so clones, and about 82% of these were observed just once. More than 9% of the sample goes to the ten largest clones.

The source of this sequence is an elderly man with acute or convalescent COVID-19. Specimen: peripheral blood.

The nucleotides are TGTGCCAGTAGCAGACAGGGGGCGAACACTGAAGCTTTCTTT. Translated, this gives CASSRQGANTEAFF. The chain employs TRBV19 and TRBJ1-1; TRBD1 matches 10 bases in the middle. Measured from the cysteine to the phenylalanine, the CDR3 is 14 residues long. Only the CDR3 portion is preserved as DNA: 42 bases, with reading frame beginning at the first base. CDR1 and CDR2, looked up from the germline V gene (reference sequence), are LNHDA and SQIVND. Germline trimming: 6 bases from V, 1 base from J; junction bases outside gene matches: 2.